The TCR beta chain described here comes from a study of blood T cells in healthy people across ages. As to this clonotype: What it binds is unknown.

The authors ran a second PCR of 7 to 11 cycles using a sample-barcoded 5' primer and a J-beta primer mix. Each CDR3 protein gets one entry after TCRdb re-called the 5' RACE reads with MiXCR. The sample gives 2 million or so distinct CDR3 sequences, about 50% of which show up once; approximately 2.1% is in the top ten. The individuals who served as donors were healthy Caucasians living in Russia, aged about 6 to 100. General study findings and limits: Roughly linearly, TCR beta diversity per million T cells fell as age increased. Unknown CMV status may confound age-related changes in expanded clones. Naive T cell percentage showed a strong correlation with the diversity of TCR beta.

Sequenced material: blood. The receptor's source is a middle-aged woman in good health.

For the CDR3, the DNA is TGTGCCAGCAGTTACACCCAGGGGGCCGAGCAGTACTTC. Amino acid sequence: CASSYTQGAEQYF. The chain uses TRBV6-5 and TRBJ2-7; TRBD1 aligns across 8 bases. The CDR3 has 13 residues. The V gene end was trimmed by 2 bases and the J gene end by 6 bases; junction bases not matched to a gene: 3. Looked up from germline, CDR1 is MNHEY and CDR2 is SVGAGI.